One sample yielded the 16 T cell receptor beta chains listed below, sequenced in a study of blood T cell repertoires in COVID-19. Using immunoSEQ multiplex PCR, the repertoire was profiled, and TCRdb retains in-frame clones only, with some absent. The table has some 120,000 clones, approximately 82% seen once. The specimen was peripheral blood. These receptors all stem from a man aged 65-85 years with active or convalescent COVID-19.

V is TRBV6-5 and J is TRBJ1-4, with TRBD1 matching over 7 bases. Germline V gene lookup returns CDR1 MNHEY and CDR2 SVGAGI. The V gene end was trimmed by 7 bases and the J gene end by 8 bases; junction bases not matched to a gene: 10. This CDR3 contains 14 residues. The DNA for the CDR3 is TGTGCCAGCAAGTTAGGGGGCCCGGGGGAAAAACTGTTTTTT. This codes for CASKLGGPGEKLFF.

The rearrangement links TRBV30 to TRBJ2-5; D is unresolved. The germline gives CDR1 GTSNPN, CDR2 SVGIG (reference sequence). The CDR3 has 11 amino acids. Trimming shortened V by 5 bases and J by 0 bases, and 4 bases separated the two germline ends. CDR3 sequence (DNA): TGTGCCTGGGCGGACCAAGAGACCCAGTACTTC. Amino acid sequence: CAWADQETQYF.

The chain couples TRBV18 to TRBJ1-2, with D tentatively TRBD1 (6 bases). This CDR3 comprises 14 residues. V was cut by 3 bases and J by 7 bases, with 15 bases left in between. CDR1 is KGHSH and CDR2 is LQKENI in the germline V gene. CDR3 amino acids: CASSPGQTISGYTF. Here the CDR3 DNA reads TGTGCCAGCTCACCCGGACAGACGATCTCTGGCTACACCTTC.

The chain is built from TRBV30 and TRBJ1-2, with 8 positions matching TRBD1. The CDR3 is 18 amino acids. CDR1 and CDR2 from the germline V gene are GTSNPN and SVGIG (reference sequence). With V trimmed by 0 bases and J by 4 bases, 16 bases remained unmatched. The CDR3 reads CAWSVPLGSRDRTYGYTF. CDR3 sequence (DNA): TGTGCCTGGAGTGTACCATTGGGTAGCCGGGACAGGACCTATGGCTACACCTTC. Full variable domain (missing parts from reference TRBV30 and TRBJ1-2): SQTIHQWPATLVQPVGSPLSLECTVEGTSNPNLYWYRQAAGRGLQLLFYSVGIGQISSEVPQNLSASRPQDRQFILSSKKLLLSDSGFYLCAWSVPLGSRDRTYGYTFGSGTRLTVV.

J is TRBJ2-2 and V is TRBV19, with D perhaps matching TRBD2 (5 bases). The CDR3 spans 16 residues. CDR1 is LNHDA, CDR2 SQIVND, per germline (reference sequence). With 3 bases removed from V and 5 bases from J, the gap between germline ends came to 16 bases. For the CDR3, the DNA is TGTGCCAGTAGTATCCGAGCGGACCCGGGAACCGGGGAGCTGTTTTTT. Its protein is CASSIRADPGTGELFF.

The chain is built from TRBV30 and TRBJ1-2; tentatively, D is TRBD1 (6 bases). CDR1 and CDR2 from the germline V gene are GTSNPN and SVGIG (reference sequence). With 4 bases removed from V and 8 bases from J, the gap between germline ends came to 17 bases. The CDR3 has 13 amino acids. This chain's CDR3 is CAWKTLGALGYTF. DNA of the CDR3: TGTGCCTGGAAGACCTTGGGGGCGCTGGGCTACACCTTC.

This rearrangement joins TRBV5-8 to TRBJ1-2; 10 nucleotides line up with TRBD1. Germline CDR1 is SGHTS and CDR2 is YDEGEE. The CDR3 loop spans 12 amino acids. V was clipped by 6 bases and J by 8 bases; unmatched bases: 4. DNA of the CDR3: TGTGCCAGCATCGGGACAGGGGAGGGCTACACCTTC. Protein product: CASIGTGEGYTF.

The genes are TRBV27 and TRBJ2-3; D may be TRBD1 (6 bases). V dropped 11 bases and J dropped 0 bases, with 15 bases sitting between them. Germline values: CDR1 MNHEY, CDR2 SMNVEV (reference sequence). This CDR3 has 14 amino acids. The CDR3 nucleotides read TGTGCCTCCCGGCGGACAGATAGCACAGATACGCAGTATTTT. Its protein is CASRRTDSTDTQYF.

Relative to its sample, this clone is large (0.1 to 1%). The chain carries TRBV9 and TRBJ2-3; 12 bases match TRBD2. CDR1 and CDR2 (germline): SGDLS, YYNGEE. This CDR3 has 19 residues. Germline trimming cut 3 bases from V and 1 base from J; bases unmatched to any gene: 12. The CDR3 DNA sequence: TGTGCCAGCAGCGACCGACTAGCGGGGGCCATCCCTGGCACAGATACGCAGTATTTT. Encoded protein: CASSDRLAGAIPGTDTQYF.

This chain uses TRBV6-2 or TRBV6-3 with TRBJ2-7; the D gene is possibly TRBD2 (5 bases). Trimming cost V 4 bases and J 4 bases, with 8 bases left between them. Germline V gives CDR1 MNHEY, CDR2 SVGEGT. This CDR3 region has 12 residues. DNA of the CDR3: TGTGCCAGCAGTTGGACTCGTTACGAGCAGTACTTC. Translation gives CASSWTRYEQYF.

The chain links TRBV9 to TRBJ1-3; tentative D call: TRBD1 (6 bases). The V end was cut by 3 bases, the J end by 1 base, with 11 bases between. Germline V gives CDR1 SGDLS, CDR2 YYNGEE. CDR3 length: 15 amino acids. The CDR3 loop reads CASSAGGGSGNTIYF. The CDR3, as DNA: TGTGCCAGCAGCGCGGGAGGGGGGTCTGGAAACACCATATATTTT.

CDR3 DNA: TGTGCCAGTAGGGTCAACGAGGGCGGGAACACTGAAGCTTTCTTT. Protein sequence: CASRVNEGGNTEAFF. V usage is TRBV19 and J usage is TRBJ1-1; no clear D gene. The germline V and J ends were trimmed by 6 bases and 1 base, with 15 bases remaining between them. The CDR3 has 15 residues. Looked up from germline, CDR1 is LNHDA and CDR2 is SQIVND (reference sequence).

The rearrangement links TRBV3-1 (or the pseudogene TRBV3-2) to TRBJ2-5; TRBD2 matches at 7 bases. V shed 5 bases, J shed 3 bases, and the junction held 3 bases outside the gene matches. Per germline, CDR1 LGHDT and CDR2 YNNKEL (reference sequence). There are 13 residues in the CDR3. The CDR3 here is CASSWEGEETQYF. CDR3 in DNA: TGTGCCAGCAGCTGGGAGGGAGAAGAGACCCAGTACTTC.

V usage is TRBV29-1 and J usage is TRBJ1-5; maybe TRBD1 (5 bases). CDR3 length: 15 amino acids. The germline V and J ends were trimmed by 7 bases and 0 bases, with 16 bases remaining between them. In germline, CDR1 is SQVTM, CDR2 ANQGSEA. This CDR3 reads CSASTGGDSNQPQHF. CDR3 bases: TGCAGCGCCTCAACTGGGGGGGATAGCAATCAGCCCCAGCATTTT. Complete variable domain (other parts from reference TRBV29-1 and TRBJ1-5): SAVISQKPSRDICQRGTSLTIQCQVDSQVTMMFWYRQQPGQSLTLIATANQGSEATYESGFVIDKFPISRPNLTFSTLTVSNMSPEDSSIYLCSASTGGDSNQPQHFGDGTRLSIL.

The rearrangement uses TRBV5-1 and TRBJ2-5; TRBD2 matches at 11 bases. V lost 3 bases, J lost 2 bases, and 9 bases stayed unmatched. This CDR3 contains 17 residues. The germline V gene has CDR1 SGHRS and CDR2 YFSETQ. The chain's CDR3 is CASSYGQLAGAQETQYF. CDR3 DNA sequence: TGCGCCAGCAGCTATGGACAACTAGCGGGAGCTCAAGAGACCCAGTACTTC.

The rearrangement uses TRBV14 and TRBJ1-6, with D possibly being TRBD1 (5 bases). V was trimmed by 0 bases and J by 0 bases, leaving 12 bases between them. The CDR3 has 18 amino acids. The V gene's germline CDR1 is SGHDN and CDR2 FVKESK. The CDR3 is CASSQDLKGPSYNSPLHF. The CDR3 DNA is TGTGCCAGCAGCCAAGATCTGAAGGGGCCCTCCTATAATTCACCCCTCCACTTT.